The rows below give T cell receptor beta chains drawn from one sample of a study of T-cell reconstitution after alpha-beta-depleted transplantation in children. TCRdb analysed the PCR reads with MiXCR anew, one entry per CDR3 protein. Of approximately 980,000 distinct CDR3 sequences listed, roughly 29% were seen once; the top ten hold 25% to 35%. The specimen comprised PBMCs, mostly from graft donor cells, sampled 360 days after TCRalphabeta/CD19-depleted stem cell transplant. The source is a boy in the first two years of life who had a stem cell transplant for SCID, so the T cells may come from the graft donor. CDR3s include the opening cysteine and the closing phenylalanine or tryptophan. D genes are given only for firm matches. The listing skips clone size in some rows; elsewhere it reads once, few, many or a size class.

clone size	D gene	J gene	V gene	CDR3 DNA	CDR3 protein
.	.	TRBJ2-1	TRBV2	TGTGCCAGCAGGCCGGGACTCCCAAACAATGAGCAGTTCTTC	CASRPGLPNNEQFF
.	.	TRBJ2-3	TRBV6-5	TGTGCCAGCAGTTACTCGGGGGCCATCACAGATACGCAGTATTTT	CASSYSGAITDTQYF
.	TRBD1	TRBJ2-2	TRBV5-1	TGCGCCAGCAGCTTCACTCCCCTGCCCGGACAGGGGGCTTGGACCGGGGAGCTGTTTTTT	CASSFTPLPGQGAWTGELFF
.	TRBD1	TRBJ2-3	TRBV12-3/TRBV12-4	TGTGCCAGCAGTTTATTAACAGGGGGAACCACAGATACGCAGTATTTT	CASSLLTGGTTDTQYF
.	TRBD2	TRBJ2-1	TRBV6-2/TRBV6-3	TGTGCCAGCCCCCCCGAAGATCTAGCGGACTACAATGAGCAGTTCTTC	CASPPEDLADYNEQFF
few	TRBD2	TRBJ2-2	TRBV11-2	TGTGCCAGCAGCCGCCCCGGACTAGCGGGGGTCACCGGGGAGCTGTTTTTT	CASSRPGLAGVTGELFF
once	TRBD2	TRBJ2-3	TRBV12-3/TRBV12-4	TGTGCCAGCAGTGGGACTAGCGGGGGACCCATCACAGATACGCAGTATTTT	CASSGTSGGPITDTQYF
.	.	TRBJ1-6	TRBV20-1	TGCAGTGCTAGGCCCTTTCGAGTGTTGGGCTCACCCCTCCACTTT	CSARPFRVLGSPLHF
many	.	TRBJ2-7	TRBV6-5	TGTGCCAGCAGCCGGGGGTACGAGCAGTACTTC	CASSRGYEQYF
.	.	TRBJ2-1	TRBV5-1	TGCGCCAGCAGCCCCGCCGTGTATGGGGGCGTGGTGGACAATGAGCAGTTCTTC	CASSPAVYGGVVDNEQFF
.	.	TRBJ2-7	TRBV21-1	TGTGCCAGCAGCTCAAGGCGGAATGGCAGTGAGCAGTACTTC	CASSSRRNGSEQYF
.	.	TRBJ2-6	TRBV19	TGTGCCAGTACAGTTCGCTCTGGGGCCAACGTCCTGACTTTC	CASTVRSGANVLTF
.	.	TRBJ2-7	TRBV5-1	TGCGCCAGCAGCTTGTGGGTAGGGGAATACGAGCAGTACTTC	CASSLWVGEYEQYF
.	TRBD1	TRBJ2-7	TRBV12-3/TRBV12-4	TGTGCCAGCAGGCAGGACAGGGGATCCTACGAGCAGTACTTC	CASRQDRGSYEQYF
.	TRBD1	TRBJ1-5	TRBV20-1	TGCAGTGCTAGACCCCGGACAGGGATACGCAATCAGCCCCAGCATTTT	CSARPRTGIRNQPQHF
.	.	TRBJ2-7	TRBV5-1	TGCGCCAGCAGCTATAACGACGGCGGGGTTTCCTACGAGCAGTACTTC	CASSYNDGGVSYEQYF
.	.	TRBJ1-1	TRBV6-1	TGTGCCAGCAGTGATCAGGGGCGGCTAGAGGCTTTCTTT	CASSDQGRLEAFF
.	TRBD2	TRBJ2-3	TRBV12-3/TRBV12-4	TGTGCCAGCAGTTTCCTCTTATTAATAGCGGGGACAGATACGCAGTATTTT	CASSFLLLIAGTDTQYF
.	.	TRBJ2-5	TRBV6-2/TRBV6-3	TGTGCCAGCAGCCAGGCGGTGGAGACCCAGTACTTC	CASSQAVETQYF
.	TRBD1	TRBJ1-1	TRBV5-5	TGTGCCAGCAGCGTGAACAGGGGCACTGAAGCTTTCTTT	CASSVNRGTEAFF
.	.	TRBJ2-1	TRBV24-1	TGTGCCACCAGTGATCCAAAGACGGGCGCATTTGGGAATGAGCAGTTCTTC	CATSDPKTGAFGNEQFF
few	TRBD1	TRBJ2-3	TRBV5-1	TGCGCCAGCAGCACAGGGACAGGGTTTAATACAGATACGCAGTATTTT	CASSTGTGFNTDTQYF
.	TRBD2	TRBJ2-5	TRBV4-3	TGCGCCAGCAGCAAAGGGACTAGCGGGCAAGAGACCCAGTACTTC	CASSKGTSGQETQYF
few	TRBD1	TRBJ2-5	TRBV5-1	TGCGCCAGCAGCATCGGGACAGGGGAAGAGACCCAGTACTTC	CASSIGTGEETQYF
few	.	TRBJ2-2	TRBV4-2	TGTGCCAGCAGCCAAGGTCCGGGTGCCGGGGAGCTGTTTTTT	CASSQGPGAGELFF
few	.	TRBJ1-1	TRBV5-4	TGTGCCAGCAGCTTGGACGGTGTCAGCTTGAACACTGAAGCTTTCTTT	CASSLDGVSLNTEAFF
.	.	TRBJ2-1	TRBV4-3	TGCGCCAGCAGCCAAGACGGGAACAGATACAATGAGCAGTTCTTC	CASSQDGNRYNEQFF
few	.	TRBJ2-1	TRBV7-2	TGTGCCAGCAGCTTAGGACCCACTCAATTCAATGAGCAGTTCTTC	CASSLGPTQFNEQFF
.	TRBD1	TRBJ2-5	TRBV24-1	TGTGCCACCAGTGATTTCGACAGGGGGCGGGAGACCCAGTACTTC	CATSDFDRGRETQYF
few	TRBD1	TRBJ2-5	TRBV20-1	TGCAGTGCTAGAGATTGGGTTGAAGGGGGCGGTGAGACCCAGTACTTC	CSARDWVEGGGETQYF
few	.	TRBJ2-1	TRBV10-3	TGTGCCATCAGTGAAAGGCAAGAATCCTACAATGAGCAGTTCTTC	CAISERQESYNEQFF
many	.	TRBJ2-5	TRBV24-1	TGTGCCACCAGTGATTTGAGGCACGCAGGGAGAGAAGAGACCCAGTACTTC	CATSDLRHAGREETQYF
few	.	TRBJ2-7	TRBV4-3	TGCGCCAGCAGCCAAGGGCATATCGACGAGCAGTACTTC	CASSQGHIDEQYF
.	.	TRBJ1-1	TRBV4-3	TGCGCCAGCAGCCAAGACAGGGAGAACACTGAAGCTTTCTTT	CASSQDRENTEAFF
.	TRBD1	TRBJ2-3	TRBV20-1	TGCAGTGCTAAGAGACAGGGGGCGAGAGATACGCAGTATTTT	CSAKRQGARDTQYF
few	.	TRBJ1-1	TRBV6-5	TGTGCCAGCAGTTATATACCAGGGGAGGGGACTGAAGCTTTCTTT	CASSYIPGEGTEAFF
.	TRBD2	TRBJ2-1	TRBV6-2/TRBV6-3	TGTGCCAGCACCAAGACTAGCGGGGGGCACAATGAGCAGTTCTTC	CASTKTSGGHNEQFF
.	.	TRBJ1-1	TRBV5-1	TGCGCCAGCAGCTTGGGGATCTCTGAAGCTTTCTTT	CASSLGISEAFF
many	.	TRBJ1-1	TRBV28	TGTGCCAGCAGAGTACGGGATTTCTGGGACGCTTTCTTT	CASRVRDFWDAFF
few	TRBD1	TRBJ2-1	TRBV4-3	TGCGCCAGCAGCCAATACAGGGGATGGGGATATGAGCAGTTCTTC	CASSQYRGWGYEQFF